This paragraph covers one T cell receptor beta chain sequence. The CDR3 contains 16 residues. The germline V gene encodes CDR1 LNHDA and CDR2 SQIVND (reference sequence). V lost 0 bases to trimming and J lost 0 bases, with 12 bases between them. This sample was taken from a study of blood T cell repertoires in COVID-19. The method was immunoSEQ multiplex PCR; TCRdb's version includes in-frame clones alone and lacks a portion of them. The sample yields over 75,000 clones, roughly 83% seen once. The rearrangement joins TRBV19 to TRBJ2-7; TRBD2 is a possible D gene (5 bases). The receptor was derived from a human donor in a cohort sampled during active COVID-19. Material: peripheral blood. CDR3 sequence: CASSIDYRDSSYEQYF. Here the CDR3 DNA reads TGTGCCAGTAGTATAGACTACCGGGATTCCTCCTACGAGCAGTACTTC.